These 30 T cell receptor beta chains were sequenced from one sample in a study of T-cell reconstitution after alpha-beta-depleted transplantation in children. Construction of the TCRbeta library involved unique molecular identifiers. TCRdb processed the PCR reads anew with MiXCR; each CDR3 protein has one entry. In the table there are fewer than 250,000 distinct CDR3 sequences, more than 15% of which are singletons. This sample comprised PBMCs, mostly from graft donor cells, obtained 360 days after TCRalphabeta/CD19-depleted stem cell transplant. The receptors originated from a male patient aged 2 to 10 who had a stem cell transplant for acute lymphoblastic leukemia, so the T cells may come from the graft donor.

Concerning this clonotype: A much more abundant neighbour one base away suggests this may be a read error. The CDR3 sequence: CSARLRLGGGETQYF. The CDR3 DNA reads TGCAGTGCTAGATTACGCCTAGGCGGGGGTGAGACCCAGTACTTC. The rearrangement links TRBV20-1 to TRBJ2-5, with 7 bases aligning to TRBD2. This CDR3 region has 15 residues. Germline CDR1 DFQATT, CDR2 SNEGSKA (reference sequence). Trimming at V came to 2 bases and at J to 5 bases, leaving 11 bases not matched to a gene.

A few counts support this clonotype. CDR3 region: CASSLSEALAGVYSDTQYF. DNA for the CDR3: TGTGCCAGCAGTTTATCTGAGGCCCTAGCGGGGGTATACTCAGATACGCAGTATTTT. The gene calls are TRBV27 and TRBJ2-3; 10 bases match TRBD2. The CDR3 contains 19 residues. The ends lost 0 bases at V and 4 bases at J; junction bases unmatched: 13. Germline lookup yields CDR1 MNHEY and CDR2 SMNVEV (reference sequence).

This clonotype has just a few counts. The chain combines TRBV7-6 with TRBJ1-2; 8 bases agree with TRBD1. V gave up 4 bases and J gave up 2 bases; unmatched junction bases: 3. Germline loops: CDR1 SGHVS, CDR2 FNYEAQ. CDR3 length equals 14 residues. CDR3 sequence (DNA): TGTGCCAGCAGCTCCCGGACAGGGAACTATGGCTACACCTTC. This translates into CASSSRTGNYGYTF.

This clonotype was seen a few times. DNA for the CDR3: TGTGCCAGCTCGACGATTCAAGAGACCCAGTACTTC. This encodes CASSTIQETQYF. The chain couples TRBV3-1 to TRBJ2-5; D is unresolved. The CDR3 totals 12 residues. V lost 8 bases and J lost 2, with 9 bases in between. CDR1 is LGHDT and CDR2 is YNNKEL in the germline V gene (reference sequence).

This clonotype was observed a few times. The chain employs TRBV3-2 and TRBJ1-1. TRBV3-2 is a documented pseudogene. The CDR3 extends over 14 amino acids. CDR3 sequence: CASSQDNGNTEAFF. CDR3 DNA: TGTGCCAGCAGCCAAGATAATGGGAACACTGAAGCTTTCTTT.

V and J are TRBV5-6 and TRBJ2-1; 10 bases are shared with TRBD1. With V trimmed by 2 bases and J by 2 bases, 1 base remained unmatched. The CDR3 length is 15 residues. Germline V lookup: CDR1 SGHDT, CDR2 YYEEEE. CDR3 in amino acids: CASSLGQGAYNEQFF. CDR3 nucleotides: TGTGCCAGCAGCTTAGGACAGGGGGCCTACAATGAGCAGTTCTTC.

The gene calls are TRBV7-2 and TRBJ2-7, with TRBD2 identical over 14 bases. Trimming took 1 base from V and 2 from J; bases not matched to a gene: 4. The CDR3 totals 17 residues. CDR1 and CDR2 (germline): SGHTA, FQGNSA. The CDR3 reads CASSLVPTSGGAYEQYF. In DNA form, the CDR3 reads TGTGCCAGCAGCTTAGTACCGACTAGCGGGGGGGCCTACGAGCAGTACTTC.

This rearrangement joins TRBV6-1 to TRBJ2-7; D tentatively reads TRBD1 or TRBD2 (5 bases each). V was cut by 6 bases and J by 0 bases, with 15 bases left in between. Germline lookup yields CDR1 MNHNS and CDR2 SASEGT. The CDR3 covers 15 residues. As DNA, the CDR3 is TGTGCCAGCAGCCTTGGGACCCAGTTCTCCTACGAGCAGTACTTC. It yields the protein CASSLGTQFSYEQYF.

The CDR3 sequence is CASSLGQVDEKLFF. In DNA form, the CDR3 reads TGTGCCAGCAGCCTCGGACAGGTGGATGAAAAACTGTTTTTT. The chain is built from TRBV7-9 and TRBJ1-4; 7 bases are shared with TRBD1. Germline trimming cut 5 bases from V and 6 bases from J; bases unmatched to any gene: 6. The CDR3 has 14 residues. Germline V gene sequence: CDR1 SEHNR, CDR2 FQNEAQ (reference sequence).

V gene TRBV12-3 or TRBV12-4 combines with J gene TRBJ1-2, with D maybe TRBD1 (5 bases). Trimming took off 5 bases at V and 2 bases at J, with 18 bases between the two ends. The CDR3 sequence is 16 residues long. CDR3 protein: CASSPTPDTANYGYTF. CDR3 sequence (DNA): TGTGCCAGCAGTCCAACTCCGGACACAGCAAACTATGGCTACACCTTC.

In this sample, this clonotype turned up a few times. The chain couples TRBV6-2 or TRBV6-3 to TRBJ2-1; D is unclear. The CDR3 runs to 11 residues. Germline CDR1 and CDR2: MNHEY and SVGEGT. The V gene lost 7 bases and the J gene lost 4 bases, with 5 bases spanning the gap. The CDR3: CASKAYNEQFF. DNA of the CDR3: TGTGCCAGCAAGGCGTACAATGAGCAGTTCTTC.

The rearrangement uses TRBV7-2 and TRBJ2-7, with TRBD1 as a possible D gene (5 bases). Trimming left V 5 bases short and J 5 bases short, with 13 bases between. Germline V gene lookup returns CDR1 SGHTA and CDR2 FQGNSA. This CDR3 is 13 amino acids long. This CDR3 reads CASSPWGFDEQYF. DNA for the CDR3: TGTGCCAGCAGCCCGTGGGGCTTCGACGAGCAGTACTTC.

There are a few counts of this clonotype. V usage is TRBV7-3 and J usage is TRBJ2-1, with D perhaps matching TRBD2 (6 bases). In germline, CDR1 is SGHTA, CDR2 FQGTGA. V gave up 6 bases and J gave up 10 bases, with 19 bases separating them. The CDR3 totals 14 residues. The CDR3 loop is CASRRGTPHMEQFF. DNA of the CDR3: TGTGCCAGCAGGAGAGGGACTCCCCACATGGAGCAGTTCTTC.

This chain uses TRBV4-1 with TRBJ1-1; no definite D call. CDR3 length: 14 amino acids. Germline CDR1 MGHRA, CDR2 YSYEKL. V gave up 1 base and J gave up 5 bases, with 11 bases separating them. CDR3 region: CASSQGRRRTEAFF. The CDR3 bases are TGCGCCAGCAGCCAAGGGAGGAGGCGGACTGAAGCTTTCTTT.

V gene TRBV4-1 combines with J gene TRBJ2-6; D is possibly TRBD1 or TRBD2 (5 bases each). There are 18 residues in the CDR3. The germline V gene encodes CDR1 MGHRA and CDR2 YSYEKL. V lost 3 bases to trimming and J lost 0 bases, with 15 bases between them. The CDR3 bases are TGCGCCAGCAGCCACCCCCGGGACCGAGACTCTGGGGCCAACGTCCTGACTTTC. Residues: CASSHPRDRDSGANVLTF.

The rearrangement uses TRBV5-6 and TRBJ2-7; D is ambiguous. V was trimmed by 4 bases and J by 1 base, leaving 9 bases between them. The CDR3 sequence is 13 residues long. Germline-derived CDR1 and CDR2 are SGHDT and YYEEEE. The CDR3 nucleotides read TGTGCCAGCAGCCCCCCGGGTTCCTACGAGCAGTACTTC. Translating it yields CASSPPGSYEQYF.

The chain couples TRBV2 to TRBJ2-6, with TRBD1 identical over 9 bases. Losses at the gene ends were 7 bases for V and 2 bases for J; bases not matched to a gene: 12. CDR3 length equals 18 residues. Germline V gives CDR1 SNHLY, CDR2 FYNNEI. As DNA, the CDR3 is TGTGCCAGCACCATGCCGGACAGGGGAATCGCTGGGGCCAACGTCCTGACTTTC. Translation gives CASTMPDRGIAGANVLTF.

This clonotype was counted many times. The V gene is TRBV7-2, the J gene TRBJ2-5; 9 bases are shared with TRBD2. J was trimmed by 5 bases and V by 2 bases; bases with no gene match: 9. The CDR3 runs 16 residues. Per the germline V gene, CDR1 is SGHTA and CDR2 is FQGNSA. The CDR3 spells CASSLFGGGAGETQYF. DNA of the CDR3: TGTGCCAGCAGCTTATTCGGCGGGGGGGCCGGGGAGACCCAGTACTTC.

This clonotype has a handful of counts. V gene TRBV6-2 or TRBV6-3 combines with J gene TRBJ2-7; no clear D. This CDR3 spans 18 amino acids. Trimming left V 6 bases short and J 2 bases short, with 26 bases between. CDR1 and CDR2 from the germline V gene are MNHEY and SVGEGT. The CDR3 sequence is CASRPRTSAIGTPYEQYF. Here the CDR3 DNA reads TGTGCCAGCAGACCTCGAACCTCGGCAATTGGAACCCCCTACGAGCAGTACTTC.

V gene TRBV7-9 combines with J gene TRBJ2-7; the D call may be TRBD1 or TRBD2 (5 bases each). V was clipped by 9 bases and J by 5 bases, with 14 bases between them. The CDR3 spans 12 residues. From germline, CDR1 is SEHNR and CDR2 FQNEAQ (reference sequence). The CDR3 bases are TGTGCCAGTACCGGGACCTCTAACGAGCAGTACTTC. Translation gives CASTGTSNEQYF. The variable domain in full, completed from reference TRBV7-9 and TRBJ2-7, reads DTGVSQNPRHKITKRGQNVTFRCDPISEHNRLYWYRQTLGQGPEFLTYFQNEAQLEKSRLLSDRFSAERPKGSFSTLEIQRTEQGDSAMYLCASTGTSNEQYFGPGTRLTVT.

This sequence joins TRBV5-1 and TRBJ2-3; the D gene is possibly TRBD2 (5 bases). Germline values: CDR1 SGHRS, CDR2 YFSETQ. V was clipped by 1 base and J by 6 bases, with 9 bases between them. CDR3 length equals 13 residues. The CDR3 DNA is TGCGCCAGCAGCTTGACTAGTTTGGATACGCAGTATTTT. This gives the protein CASSLTSLDTQYF.

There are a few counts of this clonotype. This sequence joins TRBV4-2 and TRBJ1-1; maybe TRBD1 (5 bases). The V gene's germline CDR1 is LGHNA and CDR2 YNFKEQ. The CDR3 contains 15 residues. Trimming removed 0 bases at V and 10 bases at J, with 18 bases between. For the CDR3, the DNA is TGTGCCAGCAGCCAAGACAGGGCAGAGGCCGGCTCAGCTTTCTTT. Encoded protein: CASSQDRAEAGSAFF.

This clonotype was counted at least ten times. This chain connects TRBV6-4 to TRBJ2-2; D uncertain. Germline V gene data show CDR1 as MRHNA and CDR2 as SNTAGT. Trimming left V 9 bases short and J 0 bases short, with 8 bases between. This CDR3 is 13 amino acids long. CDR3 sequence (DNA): TGTGCCAGTCAGTCAGCGAACACCGGGGAGCTGTTTTTT. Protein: CASQSANTGELFF.

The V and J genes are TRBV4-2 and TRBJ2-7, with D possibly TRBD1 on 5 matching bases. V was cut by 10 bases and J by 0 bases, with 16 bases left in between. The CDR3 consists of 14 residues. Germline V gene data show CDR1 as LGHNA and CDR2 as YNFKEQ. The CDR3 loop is CAMGPRQRSYEQYF. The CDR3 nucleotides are TGTGCCATGGGCCCCCGACAGCGCTCCTACGAGCAGTACTTC.

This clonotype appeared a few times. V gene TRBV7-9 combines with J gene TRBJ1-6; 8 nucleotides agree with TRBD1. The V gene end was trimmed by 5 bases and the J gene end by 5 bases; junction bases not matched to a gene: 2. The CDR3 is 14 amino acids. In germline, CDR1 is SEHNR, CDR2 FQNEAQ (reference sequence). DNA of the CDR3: TGTGCCAGCAGCCGGACAGGGAATAATTCACCCCTCCACTTT. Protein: CASSRTGNNSPLHF.

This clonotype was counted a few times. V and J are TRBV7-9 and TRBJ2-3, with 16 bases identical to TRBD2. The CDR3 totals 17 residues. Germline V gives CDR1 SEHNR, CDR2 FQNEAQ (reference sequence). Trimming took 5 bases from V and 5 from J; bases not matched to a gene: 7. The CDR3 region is CASSPGTSGRAEDTQYF. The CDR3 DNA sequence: TGTGCCAGCAGCCCCGGGACTAGCGGGAGGGCCGAAGATACGCAGTATTTT.

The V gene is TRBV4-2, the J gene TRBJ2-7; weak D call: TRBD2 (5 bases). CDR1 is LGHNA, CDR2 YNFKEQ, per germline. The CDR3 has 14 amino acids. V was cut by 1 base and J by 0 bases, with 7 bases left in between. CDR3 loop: CASSQAAASYEQYF. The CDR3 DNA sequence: TGTGCCAGCAGCCAAGCAGCGGCCTCCTACGAGCAGTACTTC.

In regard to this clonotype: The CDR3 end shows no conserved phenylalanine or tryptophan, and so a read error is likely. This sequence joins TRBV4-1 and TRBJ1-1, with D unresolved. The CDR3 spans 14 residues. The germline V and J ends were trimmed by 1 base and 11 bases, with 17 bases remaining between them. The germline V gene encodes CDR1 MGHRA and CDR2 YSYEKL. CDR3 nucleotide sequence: TGCGCCAGCAGCCAAGCCAACAGCCTCCGGTGGGCTTTCTAT. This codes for CASSQANSLRWAFY.

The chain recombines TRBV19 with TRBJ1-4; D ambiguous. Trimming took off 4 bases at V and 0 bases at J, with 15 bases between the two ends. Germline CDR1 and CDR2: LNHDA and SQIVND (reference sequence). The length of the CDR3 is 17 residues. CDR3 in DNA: TGTGCCAGTAGTAAGATCGGTCGCGGGCCAACTAATGAAAAACTGTTTTTT. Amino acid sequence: CASSKIGRGPTNEKLFF.

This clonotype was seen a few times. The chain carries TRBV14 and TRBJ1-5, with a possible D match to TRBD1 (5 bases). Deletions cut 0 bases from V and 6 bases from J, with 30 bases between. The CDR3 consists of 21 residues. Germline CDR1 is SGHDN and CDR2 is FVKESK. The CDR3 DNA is TGTGCCAGCAGCCAAGATCGGGTAGGGGATGATTTCGGTTTGCATCGTCAGCCCCAGCATTTT. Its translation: CASSQDRVGDDFGLHRQPQHF.